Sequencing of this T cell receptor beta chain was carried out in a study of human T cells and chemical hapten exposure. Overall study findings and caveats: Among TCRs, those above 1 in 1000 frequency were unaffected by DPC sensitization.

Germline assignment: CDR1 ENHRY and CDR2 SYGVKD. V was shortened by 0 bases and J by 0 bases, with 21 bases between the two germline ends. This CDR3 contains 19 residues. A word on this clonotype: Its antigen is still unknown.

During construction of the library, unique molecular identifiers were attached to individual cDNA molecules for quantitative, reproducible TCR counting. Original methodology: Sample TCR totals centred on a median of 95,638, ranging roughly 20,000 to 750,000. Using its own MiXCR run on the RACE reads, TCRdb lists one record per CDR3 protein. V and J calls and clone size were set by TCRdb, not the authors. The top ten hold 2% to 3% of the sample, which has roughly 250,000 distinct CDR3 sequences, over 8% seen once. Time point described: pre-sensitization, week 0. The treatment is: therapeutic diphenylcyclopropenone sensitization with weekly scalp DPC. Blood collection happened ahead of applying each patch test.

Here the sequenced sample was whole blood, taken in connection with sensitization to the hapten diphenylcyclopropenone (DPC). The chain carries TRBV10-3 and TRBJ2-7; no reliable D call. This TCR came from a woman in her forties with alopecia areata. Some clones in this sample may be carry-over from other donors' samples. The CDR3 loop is CAISESRVPGNPPSYEQYF. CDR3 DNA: TGTGCCATCAGTGAGTCCCGGGTCCCTGGTAATCCCCCCTCCTACGAGCAGTACTTC.